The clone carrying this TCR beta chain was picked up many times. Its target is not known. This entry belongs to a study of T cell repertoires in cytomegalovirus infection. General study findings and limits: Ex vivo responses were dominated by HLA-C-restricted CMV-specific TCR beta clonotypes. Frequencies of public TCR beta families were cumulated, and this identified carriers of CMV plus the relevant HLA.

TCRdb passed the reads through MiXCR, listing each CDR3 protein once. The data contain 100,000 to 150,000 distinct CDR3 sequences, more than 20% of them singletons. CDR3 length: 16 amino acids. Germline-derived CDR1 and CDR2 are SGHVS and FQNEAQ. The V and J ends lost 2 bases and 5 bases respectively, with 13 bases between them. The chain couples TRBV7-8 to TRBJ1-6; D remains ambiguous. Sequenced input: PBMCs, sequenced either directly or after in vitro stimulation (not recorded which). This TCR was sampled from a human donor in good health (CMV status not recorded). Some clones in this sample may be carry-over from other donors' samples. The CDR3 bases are TGTGCCAGCAGCTTATTTTCCTCCGGGAATAATTCACCCCTCCACTTT. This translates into CASSLFSSGNNSPLHF.